The 3 T cell receptor beta chains reported below all come from one sample, sequenced in a study of regulatory T cells in long-lasting Graves disease. Construction of the TCR beta libraries employed iRepertoire HTBI primers in conjunction with Arm-PCR of CDR3 regions. TCRdb itself ran the multiplex PCR reads through MiXCR, one entry per CDR3 protein. The data show approximately 440,000 distinct CDR3 sequences, about 16% seen once. The time point denotes: newly diagnosed GD, antithyroid drugs for less than 3 months. Preparation of the TCR library used RNA extracted from PBMCs. This sample also belongs to another study, concerning T cells in Graves' hyperthyroidism and ophthalmopathy.

The source material was peripheral blood mononuclear cells (PBMCs), sampled at new diagnosis, from a patient treated with antithyroid drugs. The receptors stem from a man aged 35 to 55 with Graves disease.

This clonotype came up many times. J is TRBJ2-1 and V is TRBV6-2 or TRBV6-3, with TRBD2 matching 12 bases. The ends lost 5 bases at V and 6 bases at J; junction bases unmatched: 11. The CDR3 has 17 residues. The germline V gene encodes CDR1 MNHEY and CDR2 SVGEGT. CDR3 DNA: TGTGCCAGCAGTGAAGGAGGGGGACTAGCGGGTCTCAATGAGCAGTTCTTC. It specifies CASSEGGGLAGLNEQFF.

The chain employs TRBV7-9 and TRBJ2-5; tentatively, D is TRBD2 (6 bases). The V gene's germline CDR1 is SEHNR and CDR2 FQNEAQ (reference sequence). CDR3 length: 14 amino acids. Trimming removed 7 bases at V and 2 bases at J, with 14 bases between. The CDR3 here is CASNWTGLQETQYF. CDR3 nucleotide sequence: TGTGCCAGCAACTGGACGGGACTTCAAGAGACCCAGTACTTC.

The sample holds one count of this clonotype. This clone may be a read error of a much larger clone one base away. V is TRBV7-8 and J is TRBJ1-2, with 7 bases aligning to TRBD1. The CDR3 has 15 residues. The germline V gene encodes CDR1 SGHVS and CDR2 FQNEAQ. CDR3 coding DNA: TGTGCCAGCAGCCCCCGCAGGGGGAGTAACTGTGGCTACACCTTC. It encodes CASSPRRGSNCGYTF.